This T cell receptor beta chain comes out of a study of shared clonotypes between healthy human individuals. Study as a whole: The cohort had a couple of women and a few men, ages 18 to 49. General observations from the study: Memory subsets had estimated richness that was generally smaller than that of naive subsets.

Turning to this clone: As yet, its antigen is unknown.

Deep-level running was used for the assay. The method was immunoSEQ multiplex PCR; TCRdb's version includes in-frame clones alone and lacks a portion of them. Of over a million clones in the sample, 75% to 80% were seen once. Every donor, a Caucasian adult, lived in Nashville, Tennessee. This TCR came from a man aged 18-30 years in good health. Some clones in this sample may be carry-over from other donors' samples. Input material: memory CD4+ T cells from PBMCs. Specified subset: CD45RA-negative fraction.

The CDR3 DNA reads TGTGCCAGCAGCTTGGACAGGGGAGAGCAGTACTTC. It codes for CASSLDRGEQYF. The chain is built from TRBV5-6 and TRBJ2-7; 7 bases map to TRBD1. Germline V gene data show CDR1 as SGHDT and CDR2 as YYEEEE. Trimming took 0 bases from V and 7 from J; bases not matched to a gene: 1. The CDR3 covers 12 residues.